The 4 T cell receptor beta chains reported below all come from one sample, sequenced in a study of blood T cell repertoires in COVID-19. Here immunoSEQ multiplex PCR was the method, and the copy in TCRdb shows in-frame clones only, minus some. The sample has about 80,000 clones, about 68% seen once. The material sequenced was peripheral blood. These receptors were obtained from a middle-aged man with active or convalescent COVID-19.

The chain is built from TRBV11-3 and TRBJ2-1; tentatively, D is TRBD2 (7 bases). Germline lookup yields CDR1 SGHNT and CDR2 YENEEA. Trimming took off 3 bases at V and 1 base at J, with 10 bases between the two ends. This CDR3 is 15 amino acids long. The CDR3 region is CASSLGGPSYNEQFF. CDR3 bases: TGTGCCAGCAGCTTGGGGGGGCCGTCCTACAATGAGCAGTTCTTC.

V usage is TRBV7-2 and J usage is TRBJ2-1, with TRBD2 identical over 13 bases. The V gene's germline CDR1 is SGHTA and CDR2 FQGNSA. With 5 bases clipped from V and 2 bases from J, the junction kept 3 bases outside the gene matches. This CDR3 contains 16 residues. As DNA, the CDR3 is TGTGCCAGCAGCCCTACTAGCGGGGGGGCCTACAATGAGCAGTTCTTC. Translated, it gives CASSPTSGGAYNEQFF.

The CDR3 protein is CASSYSSGGRYEQYF. In DNA form, the CDR3 reads TGTGCCAGCAGTTACTCATCCGGGGGGCGGTACGAGCAGTACTTC. This rearrangement joins TRBV6-5 to TRBJ2-7, with D possibly matching TRBD2 (7 bases). CDR3 length: 15 amino acids. Trimming removed 0 bases at V and 4 bases at J, with 13 bases between. Germline-derived CDR1 and CDR2 are MNHEY and SVGAGI.

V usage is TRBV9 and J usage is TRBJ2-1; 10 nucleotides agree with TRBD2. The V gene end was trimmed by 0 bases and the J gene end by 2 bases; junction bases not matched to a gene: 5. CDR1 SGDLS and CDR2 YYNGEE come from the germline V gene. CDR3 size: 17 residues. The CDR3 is CASSVATSGAPYNEQFF. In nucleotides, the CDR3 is TGTGCCAGCAGCGTAGCAACTAGCGGGGCCCCCTACAATGAGCAGTTCTTC.